The T cell receptor beta chain described here comes from a study of blood T cell repertoires in COVID-19. Looking at the study overall: T cells, B-cell-depleted T cells, or PBMCs supplied cDNA or gDNA.

The V end lost 4 bases, the J end lost 2 bases, and 9 bases lay between the germline ends. Germline CDR1 and CDR2: SGHNT and YYREEE (reference sequence). The CDR3 totals 13 residues. In the source study's methods: How many nucleated cells were present was estimated from reference gene primer amplification. Sequencing was performed with immunoSEQ multiplex PCR; in TCRdb, only in-frame clones are kept and a portion is missing. V and J calls and clone size follow that table, whereas D and trimming were derived from the DNA. The sample holds under 300,000 clones, about 80% seen once. This clonotype was sampled from an elderly woman with acute or convalescent COVID-19. The chain links TRBV5-4 to TRBJ1-1; possibly TRBD1 for D (6 bases). The sequencing sample was made of peripheral blood. CDR3 nucleotide sequence: TGTGCCAGCAGCCAGGACAGTAACACTGAAGCTTTCTTT. Its protein is CASSQDSNTEAFF.